This T cell receptor (beta chain) was obtained from a study of technical replicates of blood from a handful of donors. Only in-frame clones appear in the TCRdb table, and some are missing; sequencing was by immunoSEQ multiplex PCR. Found here are about 84,000 clones, roughly 98% of them singletons; the top ten hold around 0.15%. From germline, CDR1 is SGHAT and CDR2 FQNNGV. This CDR3 is 15 amino acids long. V lost 5 bases, J lost 5 bases, and 4 bases stayed unmatched. The receptor was derived from a human donor in good health. This chain joins TRBV11-2 and TRBJ1-4; 11 bases match TRBD1. Sequencing was performed on T cells isolated from PBMCs. The CDR3 is CASSPGTGGNEKLFF. CDR3 coding DNA: TGTGCCAGCAGCCCAGGGACAGGGGGAAATGAAAAACTGTTTTTT.